This entry concerns a single T cell receptor (beta chain). The antigen remains unidentified. The data stem from a study of shared clonotypes between healthy human individuals. Per germline, CDR1 KGHSH and CDR2 LQKENI. This CDR3 contains 12 residues. J lost 13 bases, V lost 6 bases, and 10 bases had no gene match. Study findings and constraints: Clonotype sharing across a few donors was observed for around 5.1% of naive CD4 clonotypes. Larger richness was generally estimated for naive than memory subsets.

Clones were sequenced by immunoSEQ multiplex PCR, and TCRdb holds only the in-frame ones, with some missing. The repertoire holds some 630,000 clones, with about two thirds as singletons. The donor population consisted of healthy HIV-negative adults with no recent acute infections or vaccinations. Donors, without exception, were Caucasian adults residing in Nashville, Tennessee. This sequence originates from a woman in her twenties or thirties in good health. The sequencing sample was made of memory CD4+ T cells sorted from blood. Subset here: CD45RA-negative fraction. The chain has TRBV18 and TRBJ2-7; TRBD1 aligns across 9 bases. CDR3 in DNA: TGTGCCAGCTCCTACGGGACAGGGCAGGTCTACTTC. Translation: CASSYGTGQVYF.